Listed below are T cell receptor beta chains from one sample, sequenced in a study of beta chain features in type 1 diabetes. The table came from immunoSEQ multiplex PCR; TCRdb's copy has only in-frame clones and leaves some out. Here the sample spans more than 550,000 clones, 11% to 15% being singletons. Source material: naive CD4+ T cells from blood. The receptors were gathered from a man aged 18 to 29 with type 1 diabetes. Both conserved end residues are part of each CDR3. A D gene is named only where the DNA matches it firmly. Where a row states a size, it is once, few, many or the class of an expanded clone; other rows omit it.

CDR3 length	V gene	J gene	clone size	D gene	CDR3 protein	CDR3 DNA
15	TRBV9	TRBJ1-1	.	TRBD1	CASSASGQGYTEAFF	TGTGCCAGCAGCGCCTCGGGACAGGGGTACACTGAAGCTTTCTTT
15	TRBV7-2	TRBJ1-3	few	.	CASSLARSSGNTIYF	TGTGCCAGCAGCTTAGCGCGCAGCTCTGGAAACACCATATATTTT
11	TRBV28	TRBJ1-2	.	TRBD1	CAIDRGYGYTF	TGTGCCATAGACAGGGGGTATGGCTACACCTTC
13	TRBV27	TRBJ2-5	.	.	CASSGRSGETQYF	TGTGCCAGCAGTGGCAGGTCAGGAGAGACCCAGTACTTC
15	TRBV6-6	TRBJ2-2	.	TRBD1	CASSYSTGDTGELFF	TGTGCCAGCAGTTACTCTACAGGGGACACCGGGGAGCTGTTTTTT
15	TRBV7-2	TRBJ2-1	few	TRBD1	CASSVDRGTYNEQFF	TGTGCCAGCAGCGTAGACAGGGGAACCTACAATGAGCAGTTCTTC
15	TRBV2	TRBJ1-6	few	.	CASMEGGSYNSPLHF	TGTGCCAGCATGGAAGGGGGCTCCTATAATTCACCCCTCCACTTT
16	TRBV5-4	TRBJ2-7	few	TRBD2	CASSPYGTSGIYEQYF	TGTGCCAGCAGCCCCTACGGGACTAGCGGGATCTACGAGCAGTACTTC
13	TRBV6-5	TRBJ2-5	.	.	CASSYSPPGPQYF	TGTGCCAGCAGTTACTCCCCGCCCGGGCCCCAGTACTTC
14	TRBV9	TRBJ2-5	few	TRBD1	CASSVGQGQETQYF	TGTGCCAGCAGCGTGGGACAGGGCCAAGAGACCCAGTACTTC
13	TRBV10-3	TRBJ2-1	many	.	CAISDVGGDEQFF	TGTGCCATCAGTGACGTAGGTGGGGATGAGCAGTTCTTC
15	TRBV4-3	TRBJ1-2	.	TRBD1	CASSHNVGDRGGYTF	TGCGCCAGCAGCCACAACGTGGGGGACAGGGGTGGCTACACCTTC
13	TRBV7-9	TRBJ1-1	.	.	CASSLQGGTEAFF	TGTGCCAGCAGCTTACAGGGCGGCACTGAAGCTTTCTTT
14	TRBV5-1	TRBJ2-7	.	TRBD2	CASSYTGLVGEQYF	TGCGCCAGCAGCTACACCGGACTAGTCGGCGAGCAGTACTTC
16	TRBV5-1	TRBJ2-1	.	TRBD2	CASSLGRAGGYNEQFF	TGCGCCAGCAGCTTGGGGAGAGCGGGAGGATACAATGAGCAGTTCTTC
12	TRBV29-1	TRBJ2-5	.	.	CSVGTPQETQYF	TGCAGCGTTGGAACGCCGCAAGAGACCCAGTACTTC
15	TRBV7-2	TRBJ1-3	.	TRBD1	CASSLRQGPGNTIYF	TGTGCCAGCAGCTTAAGACAGGGCCCTGGAAACACCATATATTTT
16	TRBV10-3	TRBJ2-1	.	TRBD2	CAQGRTGLVIGNEQFF	TGTGCCCAAGGTAGGACTGGACTAGTAATCGGCAATGAGCAGTTCTTC
19	TRBV6-4	TRBJ2-7	.	.	CASSDSRGTGPLGTYEQYF	TGTGCCAGCAGTGACTCGAGGGGTACGGGGCCTCTGGGGACTTACGAGCAGTACTTC
20	TRBV9	TRBJ2-3	few	TRBD1	CASSVRTRDRHQRSTDTQYF	TGTGCCAGCAGCGTCCGGACCCGGGACAGGCATCAAAGGAGCACAGATACGCAGTATTTT
16	TRBV7-2	TRBJ2-5	few	TRBD2	CASSSPASGLQETQYF	TGTGCCAGCAGCTCGCCGGCTAGCGGGCTACAAGAGACCCAGTACTTC
11	TRBV25-1	TRBJ2-1	.	.	CASSPYNEQFF	TGTGCCAGCTCACCATACAATGAGCAGTTCTTC
16	TRBV9	TRBJ2-5	few	TRBD1	CASSYQQGVGEETQYF	TGTGCCAGCAGCTACCAACAGGGGGTAGGGGAAGAGACCCAGTACTTC
16	TRBV6-1	TRBJ1-5	few	.	CASSEFVVFGNQPQHF	TGTGCCAGCAGTGAATTCGTGGTATTCGGCAATCAGCCCCAGCATTTT
15	TRBV7-9	TRBJ1-1	few	TRBD1	CASSGGQDWDTEAFF	TGTGCCAGCAGCGGGGGACAGGATTGGGACACTGAAGCTTTCTTT
16	TRBV15	TRBJ1-6	.	.	CATSTRGHGMDSPLHF	TGTGCCACCAGCACCCGGGGACACGGTATGGATTCACCCCTCCACTTT
12	TRBV30	TRBJ2-7	.	.	CAWSQHTAGQYF	TGTGCCTGGAGTCAGCATACAGCGGGGCAGTACTTC
14	TRBV7-2	TRBJ2-7	.	.	CASSLGQDSYEQYF	TGTGCCAGCAGCTTAGGCCAGGACTCCTACGAGCAGTACTTC
17	TRBV18	TRBJ2-7	few	TRBD1	CASSPATQGAGTDEQYF	TGTGCCAGCTCACCCGCTACACAGGGGGCGGGAACCGACGAGCAGTACTTC
16	TRBV5-1	TRBJ2-3	few	.	CASSPGGRAGTDTQYF	TGCGCCAGCAGCCCCGGGGGACGCGCGGGCACAGATACGCAGTATTTT
16	TRBV9	TRBJ2-1	few	TRBD2	CASSPRALAGANEQFF	TGTGCCAGCAGCCCCAGAGCACTAGCGGGAGCAAATGAGCAGTTCTTC
15	TRBV19	TRBJ1-2	few	.	CASRPGRARGYGYTF	TGTGCCAGTAGACCCGGCAGGGCACGGGGATATGGCTACACCTTC
14	TRBV29-1	TRBJ2-7	.	.	CSALPRVGSYEQYF	TGCAGCGCTTTACCCAGGGTGGGCTCCTACGAGCAGTACTTC
15	TRBV27	TRBJ2-7	.	TRBD1	CASSSAGQGTYEQYF	TGTGCCAGCAGTTCGGCGGGACAGGGTACCTACGAGCAGTACTTC
15	TRBV28	TRBJ2-7	few	.	CASSPAAAGKVEQYF	TGTGCCAGCAGCCCGGCGGCGGCAGGGAAGGTTGAGCAGTACTTC
15	TRBV7-9	TRBJ1-2	.	TRBD1	CASSVPLDRVTGYTF	TGTGCCAGCAGCGTACCGTTGGACAGGGTGACTGGCTACACCTTC
12	TRBV30	TRBJ1-1	few	.	CAWSVLSTEAFF	TGTGCCTGGAGTGTACTATCAACTGAAGCTTTCTTT
16	TRBV28	TRBJ1-5	.	.	CASSTPNRVQRRPQHF	TGTGCCAGCAGCACCCCAAACAGGGTCCAACGGCGGCCCCAGCATTTT
14	TRBV5-1	TRBJ2-1	few	TRBD2	CASSPASGNNEQFF	TGCGCCAGCAGCCCGGCTAGCGGAAACAATGAGCAGTTCTTC
15	TRBV4-1	TRBJ2-3	.	.	CASSQVLQSTDTQYF	TGCGCCAGCAGCCAAGTTCTCCAGAGCACAGATACGCAGTATTTT
13	TRBV5-1	TRBJ2-5	.	.	CASSLGLQETQYF	TGCGCCAGCAGCCTGGGACTCCAAGAGACCCAGTACTTC
12	TRBV4-1	TRBJ2-5	few	.	CASSQDQETQYF	TGCGCCAGCAGCCAAGACCAAGAGACCCAGTACTTC
14	TRBV5-1	TRBJ2-7	.	.	CASSFTVGAYEQYF	TGCGCCAGCAGCTTCACCGTGGGGGCCTACGAGCAGTACTTC
15	TRBV5-4	TRBJ1-1	few	.	CASSWTHRGNTEAFF	TGTGCCAGCAGCTGGACCCACCGAGGGAACACTGAAGCTTTCTTT
17	TRBV9	TRBJ2-2	.	.	CASSGGQLVGNTGELFF	TGTGCCAGCAGCGGGGGACAACTCGTGGGTAACACCGGGGAGCTGTTTTTT
13	TRBV5-1	TRBJ2-1	.	.	CASSNQPYNEQFF	TGCGCCAGCAGCAACCAACCTTACAATGAGCAGTTCTTC
15	TRBV5-1	TRBJ2-2	few	.	CASSLGRPNTGELFF	TGCGCCAGCAGCTTGGGACGGCCGAACACCGGGGAGCTGTTTTTT
15	TRBV10-3	TRBJ1-1	few	TRBD1	CAIRRDGTGDTEAFF	TGTGCCATCAGACGTGATGGTACAGGGGACACTGAAGCTTTCTTT
14	TRBV25-1	TRBJ2-2	.	.	CASSGPKNTGELFF	TGTGCCAGCAGCGGGCCTAAAAACACCGGGGAGCTGTTTTTT
15	TRBV5-1	TRBJ2-5	.	TRBD1	CASSSTGTAQETQYF	TGCGCCAGCAGCTCGACCGGGACAGCCCAAGAGACCCAGTACTTC
14	TRBV6-4	TRBJ1-1	.	.	CASSAYGELTEAFF	TGTGCCAGCAGTGCCTACGGGGAACTCACTGAAGCTTTCTTT
14	TRBV28	TRBJ2-1	few	.	CAYGVRGTYNEQFF	TGTGCCTACGGGGTTCGGGGGACCTACAATGAGCAGTTCTTC